The sequence of this T cell receptor (beta chain) was determined in a study of T cell responses to AZD1222 COVID-19 vaccine (dated by TCRdb to the early 2020s). Turning to the overall study: TCR sequencing was performed for 233 trial participants, of whom about 200 were given two doses of AZD1222 and approximately 26 were given two doses of MenACWY control vaccine. Trial participants were enrolled by age into subgroups of 18-55, 56-69 and 70-plus years, and roughly 150, 30 and 60 TCR-sequenced participants, respectively, were included in these subgroups.

The CDR3 regions of human TCRbeta chains were analyzed by immunosequencing. The original methods were these. TCRs in the repertoires were matched against a reference library of SARS-CoV-2-specific TCRs that had been generated with the MIRA antigen-specificity platform. Breadth was defined as the fraction of unique TCRs that were SARS-CoV-2-associated, and depth was defined as the fraction of total T cells that were SARS-CoV-2-associated. Using the MIRA data, each spike-specific TCR was assigned both to the spike region to which the TCR was reactive and to a CD4 or CD8 class. Log10-transformed breadth and depth values were compared by one-way ANOVA with Sidak's multiple comparisons tests. TCRdb provides this immuneACCESS table in a form limited to in-frame rearrangements. Some clones are lacking; in checked studies, under half of them reflect an unresolved V gene, and why the rest are absent is not known. That table gives V, J and clone size, and the DNA gave D and trimming. The sample records 150,000 to 200,000 clones, 90% to 95% of which are singletons. The top ten constitute roughly 3.5% of the sample.

With respect to this clone: Its antigen is currently not known. No much larger clone exists at a distance of one base, and base qualities are not known.

The time point tag for this specimen amounts to: about 28 days (+/-7) after the second vaccine dose. AZD1222 recipients whose second dose came at about 4 weeks and those whose second dose came at about 12 weeks were combined into one group, since spike-specific TCR depth and breadth did not differ between the two schedules. Vaccinee samples came from UK trials COV001 and COV002, including a single-blind randomized controlled phase 2/3 trial of AZD1222 (ChAdOx1 nCoV-19) in healthy adults. For TCRbeta chain sequencing, PBMC samples were collected from trial participants at day 0 and at day 28 after the second dose. The paper's findings and limits, for the study overall: Epitopes outside the regions mutated in the B.1.351 and B.1.1.7 variants were reportedly recognized by nearly half of the unique spike-specific TCRs. Conclusions about previously exposed vaccinees were limited because only six AZD1222 recipients were SARS-CoV-2 seropositive at baseline. Participants were mostly white British and included more females than males, and it was suggested by the authors that clonal diversity may have been underestimated. A significant rise in spike-specific TCR breadth and depth was observed after two AZD1222 doses relative to day 0 and relative to MenACWY recipients. In the small 56-69-year group, the increase in depth fell short of significance, most likely because of low power. The vaccine-associated CD4 TCRs covered the entire spike protein, and the dominant responses fell in regions 160-218 and 743-854. Because no samples from the day 14 peak response were available, repertoires could be characterized only after the peak T cell response.

The sequenced sample was peripheral blood, obtained 28 days after the second AZD1222 dose. The clonotype comes from an adult who received the AZD1222 COVID-19 vaccine.

CDR3 protein: CASSYDPRTEGYEQYF. The DNA reads TGTGCCAGCAGTTACGACCCCCGGACAGAGGGCTACGAGCAGTACTTC. The V gene is TRBV6-5 and the J gene is TRBJ2-7; TRBD1 is a possible D gene, resting on 6 matching bases. CDR3 length: 16 amino acids, cysteine to phenylalanine. Only CDR3 DNA is held: 48 bases, read in frame from base 1. CDR1 and CDR2 are read off the germline V gene as MNHEY and SVGAGI. The junction carries 17 bases between V and J, which are trimmed by 2 bases and 3 bases respectively.